Listed below are T cell receptor beta chains from one sample, sequenced in a study of blood T cell repertoires in COVID-19. Produced via immunoSEQ multiplex PCR; TCRdb's table is partial and in-frame only. The table shows about 220,000 clones, with roughly 85% occurring only once. Material for sequencing was peripheral blood. Receptors originate from a woman older than 75 with acute or convalescent COVID-19. The CDR3 runs from the conserved cysteine through the conserved F or W. D genes are given only for firm matches. Some rows have no size entry. The others give once, few or many, or a class for an expanded clone.

clone size: .
J gene: TRBJ1-2
D gene: .
V gene: TRBV12-3/TRBV12-4
CDR3 protein: CASSYGLNYGYTF
CDR3 DNA: TGTGCCAGCAGTTATGGGCTTAACTATGGCTACACCTTC

clone size: .
J gene: TRBJ1-5
D gene: TRBD1
V gene: TRBV5-1
CDR3 protein: CASSLDGQGSQPQHF
CDR3 DNA: TGCGCCAGCAGCTTGGACGGACAGGGGAGCCAGCCCCAGCATTTT

clone size: .
J gene: TRBJ1-3
D gene: TRBD1
V gene: TRBV2
CDR3 protein: CASILTGAGGNTIYF
CDR3 DNA: TGTGCCAGCATTTTGACAGGGGCAGGAGGAAACACCATATATTTT

clone size: .
J gene: TRBJ1-2
D gene: TRBD1
V gene: TRBV5-4
CDR3 protein: CASSSGGQANYGYTF
CDR3 DNA: TGTGCCAGCAGCTCGGGGGGACAGGCAAATTATGGCTACACCTTC

clone size: .
J gene: TRBJ1-1
D gene: .
V gene: TRBV6-4
CDR3 protein: CASSGTADTEAFF
CDR3 DNA: TGTGCCAGCAGTGGGACAGCCGACACTGAAGCTTTCTTT

clone size: .
J gene: TRBJ2-2
D gene: TRBD2
V gene: TRBV2
CDR3 protein: CASTLWLAGVTGELFF
CDR3 DNA: TGTGCCAGCACGTTATGGCTAGCGGGGGTAACCGGGGAGCTGTTTTTT

clone size: .
J gene: TRBJ1-2
D gene: .
V gene: TRBV5-8
CDR3 protein: CASSAGQQKVYGYTF
CDR3 DNA: TGTGCCAGCAGCGCAGGACAGCAGAAAGTCTATGGCTACACCTTC

clone size: .
J gene: TRBJ1-5
D gene: .
V gene: TRBV3-1/TRBV3-2
CDR3 protein: CASSPRGAGPQHF
CDR3 DNA: TGTGCCAGCAGCCCCCGGGGAGCCGGGCCCCAGCATTTT

clone size: .
J gene: TRBJ1-1
D gene: TRBD1
V gene: TRBV6-6
CDR3 protein: CASTRTGGLTEAFF
CDR3 DNA: TGTGCCAGCACCAGGACAGGGGGCTTAACTGAAGCTTTCTTT

clone size: once
J gene: TRBJ1-2
D gene: TRBD1
V gene: TRBV3-1/TRBV3-2
CDR3 protein: CASSPRPGTGVVGYTF
CDR3 DNA: TGTGCCAGCAGCCCCAGGCCCGGGACAGGGGTTGTAGGCTACACTTTC

clone size: .
J gene: TRBJ2-7
D gene: .
V gene: TRBV27
CDR3 protein: CASSFWTLVRGEQYF
CDR3 DNA: TGTGCCAGCAGTTTTTGGACATTGGTTAGGGGCGAGCAGTACTTC

clone size: .
J gene: TRBJ2-2
D gene: .
V gene: TRBV5-1
CDR3 protein: CASSPTVGQGGSGELFF
CDR3 DNA: TGCGCCAGCAGCCCCACCGTCGGACAGGGAGGGTCCGGGGAGCTGTTTTTT

clone size: .
J gene: TRBJ2-5
D gene: TRBD1
V gene: TRBV19
CDR3 protein: CASSPGQVQETQYF
CDR3 DNA: TGTGCCAGTAGTCCGGGACAGGTCCAAGAGACCCAGTACTTC

clone size: .
J gene: TRBJ1-3
D gene: TRBD1
V gene: TRBV11-3
CDR3 protein: CASSLTGVNSGNTIYF
CDR3 DNA: TGTGCCAGCAGCTTGACAGGGGTTAACTCTGGAAACACCATATATTTT

clone size: .
J gene: TRBJ2-5
D gene: .
V gene: TRBV10-3
CDR3 protein: CAISDGGQETQYF
CDR3 DNA: TGTGCCATCAGTGACGGCGGCCAAGAGACCCAGTACTTC

clone size: .
J gene: TRBJ2-3
D gene: TRBD1
V gene: TRBV3-1/TRBV3-2
CDR3 protein: CASSPRQGSTDTQYF
CDR3 DNA: TGTGCCAGCAGCCCTAGACAGGGAAGCACAGATACGCAGTATTTT

clone size: .
J gene: TRBJ2-1
D gene: .
V gene: TRBV20-1
CDR3 protein: CSASTVKVQVYNEQFF
CDR3 DNA: TGCAGTGCGAGTACGGTGAAGGTCCAGGTCTACAATGAGCAGTTCTTC

clone size: .
J gene: TRBJ2-1
D gene: TRBD1
V gene: TRBV24-1
CDR3 protein: CATRGQGSSYNEQFF
CDR3 DNA: TGTGCCACCAGGGGACAGGGGAGCTCCTACAATGAGCAGTTCTTC

clone size: .
J gene: TRBJ1-1
D gene: .
V gene: TRBV5-4
CDR3 protein: CASSLTAGEGAFF
CDR3 DNA: TGTGCCAGCAGCTTGACGGCGGGTGAAGGAGCTTTCTTT

clone size: .
J gene: TRBJ2-3
D gene: .
V gene: TRBV1
CDR3 protein: CTSKQGAEDTQYF
CDR3 DNA: TGCACCAGCAAACAGGGGGCCGAAGATACGCAGTATTTT

clone size: .
J gene: TRBJ1-1
D gene: .
V gene: TRBV6-1
CDR3 protein: CASSEVDRTEAFF
CDR3 DNA: TGTGCCAGCAGTGAAGTAGACAGAACTGAAGCTTTCTTT

clone size: .
J gene: TRBJ2-7
D gene: TRBD1
V gene: TRBV30
CDR3 protein: CAWSVQSSGGGYEQYF
CDR3 DNA: TGTGCCTGGAGTGTCCAATCCTCAGGGGGCGGCTACGAGCAGTACTTC

clone size: .
J gene: TRBJ2-2
D gene: .
V gene: TRBV3-1/TRBV3-2
CDR3 protein: CASSHSGELFF
CDR3 DNA: TGTGCCAGCAGCCATAGTGGGGAGCTGTTTTTT

clone size: .
J gene: TRBJ2-2
D gene: TRBD1
V gene: TRBV7-8
CDR3 protein: CASSLGTGRTGELFF
CDR3 DNA: TGTGCCAGCAGCTTGGGGACAGGACGCACCGGGGAGCTGTTTTTT

clone size: .
J gene: TRBJ1-4
D gene: .
V gene: TRBV12-3/TRBV12-4
CDR3 protein: CASSQVSNEKLFF
CDR3 DNA: TGTGCCAGCTCACAAGTTTCTAATGAAAAACTGTTTTTT

clone size: .
J gene: TRBJ1-3
D gene: .
V gene: TRBV4-1
CDR3 protein: CASSQAGSGNTIYF
CDR3 DNA: TGCGCCAGCAGCCAAGCAGGCTCTGGAAACACCATATATTTT

clone size: .
J gene: TRBJ2-7
D gene: .
V gene: TRBV28
CDR3 protein: CASSRDTNYEQYF
CDR3 DNA: TGTGCCAGCAGCCGGGACACAAACTACGAGCAGTACTTC

clone size: .
J gene: TRBJ2-7
D gene: .
V gene: TRBV5-6
CDR3 protein: CASSLTGSPLYF
CDR3 DNA: TGTGCCAGCAGCCTGACCGGGAGCCCTTTGTACTTC

clone size: few
J gene: TRBJ1-2
D gene: TRBD1
V gene: TRBV6-5
CDR3 protein: CASSYGQGASYGYTF
CDR3 DNA: TGTGCCAGCAGTTACGGGCAGGGGGCAAGCTATGGCTACACCTTC

clone size: .
J gene: TRBJ2-7
D gene: TRBD1
V gene: TRBV5-4
CDR3 protein: CASSLPRGTVTPKQYF
CDR3 DNA: TGTGCCAGCAGCTTGCCCCGTGGGACAGTGACCCCCAAGCAGTACTTC

clone size: .
J gene: TRBJ1-2
D gene: .
V gene: TRBV4-1
CDR3 protein: CASSQLPKGNYGYTF
CDR3 DNA: TGCGCCAGCAGCCAACTACCCAAGGGGAACTATGGCTACACCTTC

clone size: .
J gene: TRBJ2-7
D gene: TRBD2
V gene: TRBV7-2
CDR3 protein: CASSLASGDYEQYF
CDR3 DNA: TGTGCCAGCAGCTTAGCTAGCGGGGACTACGAGCAGTACTTC

clone size: .
J gene: TRBJ2-2
D gene: .
V gene: TRBV9
CDR3 protein: CASTDRQGGELFF
CDR3 DNA: TGTGCCAGCACCGACCGGCAGGGCGGGGAGCTGTTTTTT

clone size: .
J gene: TRBJ2-3
D gene: TRBD2
V gene: TRBV7-9
CDR3 protein: CASRNSGGNTDTQYF
CDR3 DNA: TGTGCCAGCAGAAATAGCGGGGGGAACACAGATACGCAGTATTTT

clone size: few
J gene: TRBJ2-2
D gene: .
V gene: TRBV29-1
CDR3 protein: CSALRGGAGELFF
CDR3 DNA: TGCAGCGCCCTGAGAGGTGGCGCCGGGGAGCTGTTTTTT

clone size: .
J gene: TRBJ1-2
D gene: .
V gene: TRBV6-5
CDR3 protein: CASSLDGYTF
CDR3 DNA: TGTGCCAGCAGTTTAGATGGCTACACCTTC

clone size: .
J gene: TRBJ1-1
D gene: TRBD1
V gene: TRBV6-6
CDR3 protein: CATLSGQGATEAFF
CDR3 DNA: TGTGCCACCCTGTCGGGACAGGGTGCCACTGAAGCTTTCTTT

clone size: .
J gene: TRBJ1-2
D gene: .
V gene: TRBV24-1
CDR3 protein: CATSDFPDRNYGYTF
CDR3 DNA: TGTGCCACCAGTGATTTCCCCGACAGGAACTATGGCTACACCTTC

clone size: .
J gene: TRBJ2-5
D gene: TRBD2
V gene: TRBV15
CDR3 protein: CATGRLAGKQETQYF
CDR3 DNA: TGTGCCACCGGTCGACTAGCGGGGAAACAAGAGACCCAGTACTTC

clone size: .
J gene: TRBJ2-7
D gene: TRBD2
V gene: TRBV15
CDR3 protein: CATTSGGASNEQYF
CDR3 DNA: TGTGCCACCACCAGCGGGGGGGCATCCAACGAGCAGTACTTC

clone size: .
J gene: TRBJ2-1
D gene: .
V gene: TRBV11-2
CDR3 protein: CASSQGNEQFF
CDR3 DNA: TGTGCCAGCAGCCAGGGCAATGAGCAGTTCTTC

clone size: .
J gene: TRBJ1-4
D gene: .
V gene: TRBV6-1
CDR3 protein: CASSEASAGRAGEKLFF
CDR3 DNA: TGTGCCAGCAGTGAAGCGTCGGCAGGACGGGCGGGAGAAAAACTGTTTTTT

clone size: .
J gene: TRBJ1-3
D gene: TRBD1
V gene: TRBV24-1
CDR3 protein: CATSDLNDRGGSGNTIYF
CDR3 DNA: TGTGCCACCAGTGATTTGAACGACAGGGGAGGCTCTGGAAACACCATATATTTT

clone size: .
J gene: TRBJ1-6
D gene: .
V gene: TRBV2
CDR3 protein: CASQRQENSPLHF
CDR3 DNA: TGTGCCAGCCAAAGACAGGAGAATTCACCCCTCCACTTT

clone size: .
J gene: TRBJ1-4
D gene: .
V gene: TRBV19
CDR3 protein: CASSRRQATNEKLFF
CDR3 DNA: TGTGCCAGTAGTAGACGACAGGCAACTAATGAAAAACTGTTTTTT

clone size: .
J gene: TRBJ2-7
D gene: TRBD2
V gene: TRBV10-3
CDR3 protein: CAISDPTSGGSHEQYF
CDR3 DNA: TGTGCCATCAGTGATCCGACTAGCGGGGGTTCCCACGAGCAGTACTTC